The sequence of this TCR beta chain was determined in a study of blood T cell repertoires in COVID-19 (dated by TCRdb to 2018 to 2020). Regarding the research as a whole: Samples from collaborators originated in the United States, Italy and Spain and spanned both the acute and convalescent phases of COVID-19. The material from the prospective study consisted of cDNA or gDNA derived from T cells, B-cell-depleted T cells, or PBMCs. The dataset comprised deeply sampled blood TCRbeta repertoires from subjects exposed to, actively infected with, or recovered from COVID-19. The repertoires were made available in a free public database intended to serve as a resource for research on the immune response to SARS-CoV-2. Samples came from the ongoing ImmuneRACE study (first 160 participants) plus 1,254 subjects from 6 global collaborators. Sample metadata almost always included a de-identified subject ID, COVID-19 status, age in years and sex. Where available, HLA class I and class II types were obtained from metadata supplied by the sample provider rather than from assay-based typing.

The investigation overall reported the following: How much clinical and demographic metadata was included differed by source and by participant, and the metadata was provided uncurated.

The immunoSEQ Assay, a bias-controlled multiplex PCR, was used to amplify TCRbeta CDR3 regions from genomic DNA. The authors' analysis ran thus. The number of nucleated cells in each sample was estimated from the amplification of reference gene primers within the assay. To quantify the absolute abundance of each unique TCRbeta CDR3 rearrangement, sequence reads were collapsed and filtered. For each sample, productive Simpson clonality was calculated by taking the square root of Simpson's diversity index across productive rearrangements. TCRdb obtained this table from immuneACCESS and retained in-frame rearrangements with V and J assigned. These tables miss some clones; where compared with another copy, unresolved V genes account for less than half of the shortfall, and the remainder is unexplained. The V and J calls and clone size are taken from that table; D and trimming were inferred from the DNA. Here the sample has over 200,000 clones; about 83% occur a single time. Of the sample, roughly 9.4% is held by the ten largest clones.

Whole blood was collected in K2EDTA tubes by collaborating institutions according to the institutions' own protocols. For TCRbeta analysis, collaborators shipped samples as frozen whole blood, isolated PBMCs, or DNA extracted from either of those sample types. The CDR3, from cysteine to phenylalanine, totals 18 residues. Only the CDR3 region is kept as DNA, spanning 54 bases read in frame from base 1. From the germline V gene (reference sequence), CDR1 is MNHEY and CDR2 is SMNVEV. V lost 5 bases and J lost 0 bases, and the count of bases not matched to a germline gene is 10. Of note for this clone: No antigen is known for it. No quality values exist for individual bases; no much larger clone is one base distant.

In this chain, TRBV27 is recombined with TRBJ1-6, with 7 bases in between that match TRBD1. Source material: peripheral blood. The receptor was isolated from a man aged 40-50 years with active or convalescent COVID-19. The nucleotides read TGTGCCAGCAGTCCTCAGACAGGGATTAGCTCCTATAATTCACCCCTCCACTTT. Translated, this is CASSPQTGISSYNSPLHF.